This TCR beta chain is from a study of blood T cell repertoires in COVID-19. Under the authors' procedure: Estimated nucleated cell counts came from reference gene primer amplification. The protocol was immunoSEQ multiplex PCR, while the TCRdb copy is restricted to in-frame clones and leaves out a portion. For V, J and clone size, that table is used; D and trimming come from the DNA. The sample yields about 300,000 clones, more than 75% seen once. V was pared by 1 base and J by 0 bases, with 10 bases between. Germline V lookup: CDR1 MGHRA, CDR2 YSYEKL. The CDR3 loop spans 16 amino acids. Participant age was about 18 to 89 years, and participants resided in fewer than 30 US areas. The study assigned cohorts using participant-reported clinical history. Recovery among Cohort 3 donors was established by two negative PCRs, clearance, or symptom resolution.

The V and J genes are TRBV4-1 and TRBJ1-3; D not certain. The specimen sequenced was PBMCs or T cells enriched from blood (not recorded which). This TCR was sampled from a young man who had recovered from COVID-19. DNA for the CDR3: TGCGCCAGCAGCCAAGGGAGGGCCAGCTCTGGAAACACCATATATTTT. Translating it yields CASSQGRASSGNTIYF.